This TCR beta chain is from a study of breast tumors, draining lymph nodes, adjacent tissues. TCRdb called the multiplex PCR reads again in MiXCR, with one record for every CDR3 protein. The sample gives some 47,000 distinct CDR3 sequences, under 55% of which show up once; 10% to 13% is in the top ten. The CDR3 totals 16 residues. The germline V gene has CDR1 SQVTM and CDR2 ANQGSEA. V was pared by 5 bases and J by 5 bases, with 24 bases between. This clonotype was picked up many times. This chain joins TRBV29-1 and TRBJ1-2; D is undetermined. Sample: breast tumor tissue. This sequence was found in a female donor with breast cancer. Some clones in this sample may be carry-over from other donors' samples. The CDR3 here is CSVIRDTGNFQYGYTF. In DNA, the CDR3 is TGCAGCGTTATCCGAGACACGGGTAACTTTCAGTATGGCTACACCTTC. Using reference TRBV29-1 and TRBJ1-2 for the parts outside the CDR3, the full variable domain is SAVISQKPSRDICQRGTSLTIQCQVDSQVTMMFWYRQQPGQSLTLIATANQGSEATYESGFVIDKFPISRPNLTFSTLTVSNMSPEDSSIYLCSVIRDTGNFQYGYTFGSGTRLTVV.